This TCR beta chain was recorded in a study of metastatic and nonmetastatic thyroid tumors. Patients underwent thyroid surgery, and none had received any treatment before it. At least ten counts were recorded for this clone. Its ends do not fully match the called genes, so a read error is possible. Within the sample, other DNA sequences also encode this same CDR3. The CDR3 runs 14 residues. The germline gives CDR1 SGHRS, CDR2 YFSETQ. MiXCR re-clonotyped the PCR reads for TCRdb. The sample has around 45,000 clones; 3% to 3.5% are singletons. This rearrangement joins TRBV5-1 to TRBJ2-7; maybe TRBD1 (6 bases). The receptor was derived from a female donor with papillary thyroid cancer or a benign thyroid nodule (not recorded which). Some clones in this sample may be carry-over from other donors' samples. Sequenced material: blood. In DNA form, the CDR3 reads TGTGCCAGCAGCTTGTTGGGGGCTAACTACGAGCAGTACTTC. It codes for CASSLLGANYEQYF.